This T cell receptor beta chain stems from a study of blood T cell repertoires in COVID-19. Study in general: T cells, B-cell-depleted T cells, or PBMCs provided the cDNA or gDNA that served as material.

Study processing details: Estimation of nucleated cell counts relied on the amplification of reference gene primers. The data were produced by immunoSEQ multiplex PCR, yet TCRdb's version contains in-frame clones alone and is incomplete. The V and J calls and clone size come from that table; D and trimming were worked out from the DNA. Of about 160,000 clones in the sample, 80% are singletons; the top ten hold about 3.4%. Ages ranged from about 18 to 89 years, with residence in 20 to 30 US areas. Participants were placed into cohorts based on the clinical history they reported. Germline-derived CDR1 and CDR2 are SGHDN and FVKESK. The V end was cut by 6 bases, the J end by 6 bases, with 12 bases between. This CDR3 comprises 13 residues.

The chain employs TRBV14 and TRBJ2-1, with D tentatively TRBD1 (5 bases). Sequences were obtained from PBMCs or T cells enriched from blood (not recorded which). This TCR came from an older woman who had recovered from COVID-19. The CDR3 spells CASSRTNANEQFF. The CDR3 DNA reads TGTGCCAGCAGTCGGACAAACGCCAATGAGCAGTTCTTC.